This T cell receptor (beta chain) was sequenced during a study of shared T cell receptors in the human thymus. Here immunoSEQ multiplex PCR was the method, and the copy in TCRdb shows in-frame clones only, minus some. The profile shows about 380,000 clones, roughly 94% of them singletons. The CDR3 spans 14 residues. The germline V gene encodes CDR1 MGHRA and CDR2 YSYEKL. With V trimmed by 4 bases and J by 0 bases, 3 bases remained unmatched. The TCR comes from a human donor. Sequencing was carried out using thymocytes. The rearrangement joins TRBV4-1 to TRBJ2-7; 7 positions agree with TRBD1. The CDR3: CASSPRTGSYEQYF. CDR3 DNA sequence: TGCGCCAGCAGCCCTCGGACAGGCTCCTACGAGCAGTACTTC.